The TCR beta chain under discussion was sequenced for a study of molecular identifiers for immune sequencing clone quantification. This clonotype has a count of ten or more. Its antigen remains unknown. Regarding the study as a whole: Clones above 20 RNA copies contained over 98% of effector molecules but under 1% of naive ones.

V lost 5 bases, J lost 0 bases, and 12 bases lay in between. CDR3 length: 15 residues. TCRdb re-derived calls from the PCR reads in MiXCR, one entry per CDR3 protein. The sample holds about 320,000 distinct CDR3 sequences, around 21% seen once. Sorted inputs of about 19,000 to 1,100,000 cells, with 10%, 30% or 50% RNA, yielded naive CD8 libraries. The chain carries TRBV12-3 or TRBV12-4 and TRBJ2-3; possible D gene TRBD2, 5 bases. The source is a human donor in good health. Some libraries in this study had Jurkat cell RNA spiked in. The sequencing input was naive CD8+ T cells from blood, with Jurkat cell RNA spiked in. Stated subset: FACS-sorted CD8+CD4-CCR7+CD45RA+ naive T cells. The CDR3 region has the DNA TGTGCCAGCAGTGGAACTAGTGATAGCACAGATACGCAGTATTTT. Translated: CASSGTSDSTDTQYF.